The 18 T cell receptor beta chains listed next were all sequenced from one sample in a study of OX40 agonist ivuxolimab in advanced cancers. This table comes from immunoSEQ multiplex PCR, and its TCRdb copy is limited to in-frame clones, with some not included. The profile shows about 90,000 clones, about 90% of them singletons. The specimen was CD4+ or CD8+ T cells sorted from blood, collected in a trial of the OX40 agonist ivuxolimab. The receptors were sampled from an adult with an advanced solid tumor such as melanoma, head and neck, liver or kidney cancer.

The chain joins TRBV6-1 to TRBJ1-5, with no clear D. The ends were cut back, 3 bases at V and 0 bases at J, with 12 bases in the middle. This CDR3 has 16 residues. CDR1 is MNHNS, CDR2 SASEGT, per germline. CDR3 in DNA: TGTGCCAGCAGTGATCCTACCGGTGGTAGCAATCAGCCCCAGCATTTT. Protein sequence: CASSDPTGGSNQPQHF.

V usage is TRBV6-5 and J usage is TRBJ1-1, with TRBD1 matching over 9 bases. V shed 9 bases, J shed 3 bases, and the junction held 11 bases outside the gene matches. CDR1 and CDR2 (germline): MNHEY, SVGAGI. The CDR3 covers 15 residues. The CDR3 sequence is CASHFNRGLDTEAFF. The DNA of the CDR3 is TGTGCCAGTCACTTTAACAGGGGGCTAGACACTGAAGCTTTCTTT.

In nucleotides, the CDR3 is TGTGCCAGCAGCTCGCAGGGGCCGTATAATGAAAAACTGTTTTTT. This encodes CASSSQGPYNEKLFF. The genes are TRBV7-9 and TRBJ1-4; the D gene is possibly TRBD1 (6 bases). CDR3 size: 15 residues. Trimming removed 4 bases at V and 4 bases at J, with 13 bases between. Germline V lookup: CDR1 SEHNR, CDR2 FQNEAQ (reference sequence).

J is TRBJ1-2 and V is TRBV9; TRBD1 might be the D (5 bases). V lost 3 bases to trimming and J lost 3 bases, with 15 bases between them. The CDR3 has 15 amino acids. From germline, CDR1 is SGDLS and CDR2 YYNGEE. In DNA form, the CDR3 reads TGTGCCAGCAGCGAAAGGACTGCGGGGGACTATGGCTACACCTTC. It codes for CASSERTAGDYGYTF. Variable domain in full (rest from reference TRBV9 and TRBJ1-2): DSGVTQTPKHLITATGQRVTLRCSPRSGDLSVYWYQQSLDQGLQFLIQYYNGEERAKGNILERFSAQQFPDLHSELNLSSLELGDSALYFCASSERTAGDYGYTFGSGTRLTVV.

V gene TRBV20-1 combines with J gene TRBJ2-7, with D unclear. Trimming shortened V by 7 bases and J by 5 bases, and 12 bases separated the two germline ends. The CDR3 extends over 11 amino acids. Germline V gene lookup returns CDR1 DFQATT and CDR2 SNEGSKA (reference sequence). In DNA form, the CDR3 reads TGCAGTGGGATGGGATCAAACGAGCAGTACTTC. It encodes CSGMGSNEQYF.

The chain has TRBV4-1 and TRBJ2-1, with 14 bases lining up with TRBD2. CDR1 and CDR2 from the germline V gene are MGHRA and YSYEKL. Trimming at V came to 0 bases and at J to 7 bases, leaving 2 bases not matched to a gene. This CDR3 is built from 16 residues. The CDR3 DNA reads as TGCGCCAGCAGCCAAGATGGACTAGCGGGAGGTAATGAGCAGTTCTTC. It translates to CASSQDGLAGGNEQFF.

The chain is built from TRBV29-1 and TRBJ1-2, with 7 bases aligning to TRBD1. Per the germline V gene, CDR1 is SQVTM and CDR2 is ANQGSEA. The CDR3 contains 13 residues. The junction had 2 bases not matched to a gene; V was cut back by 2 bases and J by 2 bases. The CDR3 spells CSVETTGNYGYTF. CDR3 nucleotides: TGCAGCGTTGAAACGACAGGGAACTATGGCTACACCTTC.

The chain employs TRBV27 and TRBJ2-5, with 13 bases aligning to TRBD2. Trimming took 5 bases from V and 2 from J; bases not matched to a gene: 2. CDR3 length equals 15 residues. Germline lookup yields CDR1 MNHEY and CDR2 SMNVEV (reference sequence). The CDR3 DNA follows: TGTGCCAGCAGTCGACTAGCGGGAGGACAAGAGACCCAGTACTTC. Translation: CASSRLAGGQETQYF.

CDR3 coding DNA: TGTGCCAGCAGTGACCGAGCGGGAGGGCCACCAGATACGCAGTATTTT. Its translation is CASSDRAGGPPDTQYF. The chain links TRBV6-4 to TRBJ2-3; 10 bases are a match to TRBD2. Germline CDR1 and CDR2: MRHNA and SNTAGT. Trimming took 2 bases from V and 4 from J; bases not matched to a gene: 6. This CDR3 contains 16 residues.

The CDR3 region is CASSFSDRGSYEQYF. DNA for the CDR3: TGTGCCAGCAGCTTTTCCGACAGGGGATCCTACGAGCAGTACTTC. The V gene is TRBV7-9, the J gene TRBJ2-7; 8 bases align to TRBD1. The CDR3 consists of 15 residues. Looked up from germline, CDR1 is SEHNR and CDR2 is FQNEAQ (reference sequence). J was trimmed by 1 base and V by 3 bases; bases with no gene match: 5.

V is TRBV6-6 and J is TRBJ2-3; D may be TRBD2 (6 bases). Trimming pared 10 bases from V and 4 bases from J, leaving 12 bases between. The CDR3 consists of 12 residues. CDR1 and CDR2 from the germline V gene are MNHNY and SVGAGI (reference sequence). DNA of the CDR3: TGTGCCACGACCAGGAGGGCAGATACGCAGTATTTT. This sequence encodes CATTRRADTQYF.

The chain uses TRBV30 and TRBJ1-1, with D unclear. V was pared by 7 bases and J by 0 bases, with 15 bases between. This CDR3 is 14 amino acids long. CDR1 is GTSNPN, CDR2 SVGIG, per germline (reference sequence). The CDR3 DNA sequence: TGTGCCTATGAGGGTGGGCGTATGAACACTGAAGCTTTCTTT. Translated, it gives CAYEGGRMNTEAFF.

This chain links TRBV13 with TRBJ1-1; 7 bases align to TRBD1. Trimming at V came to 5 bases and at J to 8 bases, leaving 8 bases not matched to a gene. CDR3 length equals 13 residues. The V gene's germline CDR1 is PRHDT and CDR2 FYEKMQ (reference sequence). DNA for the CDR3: TGTGCCAGCAGCCCGAACCGACAGGGAGAAGCTTTCTTT. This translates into CASSPNRQGEAFF.

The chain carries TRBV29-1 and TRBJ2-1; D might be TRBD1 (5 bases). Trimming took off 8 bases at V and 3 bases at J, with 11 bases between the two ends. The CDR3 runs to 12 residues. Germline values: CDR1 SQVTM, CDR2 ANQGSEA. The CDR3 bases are TGCAGCATTCAGGGCTACTACAATGAGCAGTTCTTC. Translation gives CSIQGYYNEQFF.

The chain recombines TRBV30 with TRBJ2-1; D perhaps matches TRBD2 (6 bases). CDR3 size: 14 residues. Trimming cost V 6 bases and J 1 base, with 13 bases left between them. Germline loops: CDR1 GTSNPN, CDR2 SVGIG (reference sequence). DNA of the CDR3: TGTGCCTGCCACTTTAGCGGATCCTACAATGAGCAGTTCTTC. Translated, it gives CACHFSGSYNEQFF.

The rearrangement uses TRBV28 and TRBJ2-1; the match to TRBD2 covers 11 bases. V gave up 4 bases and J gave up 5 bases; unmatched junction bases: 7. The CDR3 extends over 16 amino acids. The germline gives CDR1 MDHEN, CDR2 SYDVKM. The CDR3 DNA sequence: TGTGCCAGCAGTTCCCCGGGACTAGCGGTCGACAATGAGCAGTTCTTC. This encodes CASSSPGLAVDNEQFF.

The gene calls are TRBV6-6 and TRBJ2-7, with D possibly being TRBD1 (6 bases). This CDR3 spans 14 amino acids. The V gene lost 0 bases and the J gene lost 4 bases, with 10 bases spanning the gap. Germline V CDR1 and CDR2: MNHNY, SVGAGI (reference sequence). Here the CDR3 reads CASSYSSGQYEQYF. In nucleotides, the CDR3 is TGTGCCAGCAGTTACTCGAGTGGACAGTACGAGCAGTACTTC.

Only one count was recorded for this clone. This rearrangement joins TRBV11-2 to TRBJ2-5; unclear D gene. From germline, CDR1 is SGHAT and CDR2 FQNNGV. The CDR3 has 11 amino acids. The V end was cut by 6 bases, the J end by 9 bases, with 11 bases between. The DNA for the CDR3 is TGTGCCAGCAGTTCGGGTCTGGCCCAGTACTTC. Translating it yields CASSSGLAQYF.